Below, one T cell receptor (beta chain) is given with its context. How the authors handled the data: How many nucleated cells were present was estimated from reference gene primer amplification. Clones were read by immunoSEQ multiplex PCR, and TCRdb kept only the in-frame ones, dropping some. That table supplies the V and J calls and clone size; D and trimming were determined from the DNA. The table includes around 270,000 clones, 84% detected once. The data stem from a study of blood T cell repertoires in COVID-19. Turning to the study itself: Samples came from the United States, Italy and Spain, spanning acute and convalescent COVID-19.

The CDR3 runs 14 residues. The germline V gene encodes CDR1 MNHEY and CDR2 SVGAGI. V dropped 7 bases and J dropped 5 bases, with 17 bases sitting between them. J is TRBJ1-1 and V is TRBV6-5; D perhaps matches TRBD1 (6 bases). This clonotype was obtained from a woman in her thirties or forties who had recovered from COVID-19. The sequenced material came from peripheral blood. In DNA, the CDR3 is TGTGCCAGCATCAACGGGGGGCTTCGGACTGAAGCTTTCTTT. Translated: CASINGGLRTEAFF.